One sample yielded the 24 T cell receptor beta chains listed below, sequenced in a study of T-cell reconstitution after alpha-beta-depleted transplantation in children. For TCRbeta, the library was prepared with unique molecular identifiers. TCRdb ran MiXCR on the PCR reads and lists one entry per CDR3 protein. The table records hundreds of thousands of distinct CDR3 sequences, around 12% of them present only once. The material was PBMCs from the stem cell graft donor, obtained from the stem cell graft. These receptors were obtained from a human donor who donated a stem cell graft to a child with combined immunodeficiency.

The chain joins TRBV20-1 to TRBJ2-1; 7 nucleotides align to TRBD1. Germline assignment: CDR1 DFQATT and CDR2 SNEGSKA (reference sequence). The CDR3 loop spans 18 amino acids. V was pared by 0 bases and J by 1 base, with 12 bases of the junction left unmatched. This chain's CDR3 is CSARDPTGVVESYNEQFF. CDR3 bases: TGCAGTGCTAGAGATCCTACAGGGGTTGTAGAGTCCTACAATGAGCAGTTCTTC.

The genes are TRBV6-5 and TRBJ1-2, with TRBD1 as a possible D gene (6 bases). The CDR3 is made up of 14 amino acids. Germline CDR1 and CDR2: MNHEY and SVGAGI. V gave up 0 bases and J gave up 6 bases, with 11 bases separating them. CDR3 sequence reads: CASSYSRGYNGYTF. In nucleotides, the CDR3 is TGTGCCAGCAGTTACTCGAGGGGGTACAATGGCTACACCTTC.

This clonotype turned up a few times. The V call is TRBV5-1, the J call TRBJ1-2, with TRBD1 as a possible D gene (5 bases). Between the trimmed V and J ends, which lost 1 base and 4 bases, there was a span of 17 bases. The CDR3 runs 16 residues. Looked up from germline, CDR1 is SGHRS and CDR2 is YFSETQ. CDR3 DNA sequence: TGCGCCAGCAGCTTGAATACTAGGGACTCTCGCTATGGCTACACCTTC. Its translation is CASSLNTRDSRYGYTF.

The chain uses TRBV20-1 and TRBJ1-2; D remains ambiguous. The V end lost 5 bases, the J end lost 2 bases, and 18 bases lay between the germline ends. The CDR3 has 15 residues. Germline V CDR1 and CDR2: DFQATT, SNEGSKA (reference sequence). CDR3 bases: TGCAGTGCTTCAGGCGGCGGGAGCTCAAACTATGGCTACACCTTC. This codes for CSASGGGSSNYGYTF.

This clonotype was seen a few times. The chain employs TRBV4-3 and TRBJ2-3; TRBD2 matches at 7 bases. The CDR3 extends over 19 amino acids. CDR1 is LGHNA, CDR2 YSLEER, per germline. J was trimmed by 4 bases and V by 3 bases; bases with no gene match: 19. CDR3 nucleotide sequence: TGCGCCAGCAGCCAGGGGGTTTGGCGGGAGAATGGTCGTCCAGATACGCAGTATTTT. Translating gives CASSQGVWRENGRPDTQYF.

This clonotype was seen more than once but under ten times. The chain uses TRBV2 and TRBJ2-3; 7 bases agree with TRBD1. Germline CDR1 reads SNHLY; CDR2 reads FYNNEI. The CDR3 consists of 12 residues. Trimming cost V 9 bases and J 8 bases; bases outside gene matches: 8. Here the CDR3 reads CASRQGGSTQYF. For the CDR3, the DNA is TGTGCCAGTCGACAGGGCGGTAGTACGCAGTATTTT.

This clonotype was found many times. The chain carries TRBV12-3 or TRBV12-4 and TRBJ1-1; TRBD1 matches 10 bases. There are 15 residues in the CDR3. V shed 5 bases and J 6 bases; nucleotides not matched to a gene: 9. The CDR3 bases are TGTGCCAGCAGTGCCCGGGACAGGGGTTGGTCTGAAGCTTTCTTT. This translates into CASSARDRGWSEAFF.

This clonotype showed up many times. This sequence joins TRBV5-1 and TRBJ2-1; the match to TRBD2 covers 7 bases. CDR1 and CDR2 (germline): SGHRS, YFSETQ. Trimming cost V 4 bases and J 6 bases; bases outside gene matches: 10. The CDR3 runs to 15 residues. The DNA of the CDR3 is TGCGCCAGCAGCCAGGCGGTAACTAGCGCCAATGAGCAGTTCTTC. Translated: CASSQAVTSANEQFF.

The gene calls are TRBV6-5 and TRBJ1-1; TRBD1 is a possible D gene (5 bases). Trimming took off 2 bases at V and 3 bases at J, with 10 bases between the two ends. Germline CDR1 MNHEY, CDR2 SVGAGI. The CDR3 is 14 residues long. This CDR3 reads CASSYPDSDTEAFF. In DNA form, the CDR3 reads TGTGCCAGCAGTTACCCCGACAGTGACACTGAAGCTTTCTTT.

The chain uses TRBV7-9 and TRBJ2-5; no reliable D call. This CDR3 has 13 amino acids. The V end lost 2 bases, the J end lost 3 bases, and 7 bases lay between the germline ends. The germline gives CDR1 SEHNR, CDR2 FQNEAQ (reference sequence). For the CDR3, the DNA is TGTGCCAGCAGCTTAATGACGGAAGAGACCCAGTACTTC. Its translation: CASSLMTEETQYF. Full variable domain (outside the CDR3, taken from reference TRBV7-9 and TRBJ2-5): DTGVSQNPRHKITKRGQNVTFRCDPISEHNRLYWYRQTLGQGPEFLTYFQNEAQLEKSRLLSDRFSAERPKGSFSTLEIQRTEQGDSAMYLCASSLMTEETQYFGPGTRLLVL.

This clonotype was seen a few times. The chain has TRBV29-1 and TRBJ2-2, with no clear D. The germline V gene encodes CDR1 SQVTM and CDR2 ANQGSEA. V was trimmed by 4 bases and J by 6 bases, leaving 9 bases between them. The CDR3 length is 12 residues. CDR3 DNA sequence: TGCAGCGTTGTGTATACGGCCGGGGAGCTGTTTTTT. Translating gives CSVVYTAGELFF.

The CDR3 region is CASSFRRVVSSYNEQFF. The DNA of the CDR3 is TGTGCCAGCAGTTTTAGGAGGGTAGTCTCCTCCTACAATGAGCAGTTCTTC. J is TRBJ2-1 and V is TRBV27, with D perhaps TRBD2 (6 bases). This CDR3 comprises 17 residues. V shed 3 bases and J shed 0 bases, with 15 bases lying between them. The germline V gene has CDR1 MNHEY and CDR2 SMNVEV (reference sequence).

This clonotype was counted many times. The V gene is TRBV10-3, the J gene TRBJ2-3, with 7 positions matching TRBD2. This CDR3 is 15 amino acids long. The germline gives CDR1 ENHRY, CDR2 SYGVKD. After removal of 0 bases from V and 0 bases from J, the junction contained 0 bases not matched to a gene. CDR3 residues: CAISESRGSTDTQYF. CDR3 in DNA: TGTGCCATCAGTGAGTCGCGGGGGAGCACAGATACGCAGTATTTT.

The J gene is TRBJ2-5, the V gene TRBV20-1, with 10 bases that match TRBD2. The CDR3 runs 14 residues. Germline V CDR1 and CDR2: DFQATT, SNEGSKA (reference sequence). The junction had 7 bases not matched to a gene; V was cut back by 5 bases and J by 4 bases. The CDR3 here is CSAEASGRRETQYF. CDR3 bases: TGCAGTGCTGAAGCTAGCGGGAGACGAGAGACCCAGTACTTC.

The rearrangement links TRBV7-9 to TRBJ2-2; D is uncertain. The CDR3 covers 17 residues. V was shortened by 1 base and J by 0 bases, with 12 bases between the two germline ends. The germline gives CDR1 SEHNR, CDR2 FQNEAQ (reference sequence). The CDR3 loop is CASSLGAGLANTGELFF. DNA for the CDR3: TGTGCCAGCAGCTTAGGCGCCGGCCTAGCGAACACCGGGGAGCTGTTTTTT.

This clonotype has more than one count but fewer than ten. The V and J genes are TRBV10-3 and TRBJ2-7; 9 bases line up with TRBD1. The germline CDR1 and CDR2 sequences are ENHRY and SYGVKD. The J segment lost 2 bases and the V segment lost 1 base, leaving 6 bases of the junction unmatched. CDR3 length: 16 amino acids. As DNA, the CDR3 is TGTGCCATCAGTGAGTTATGGACAGGGGCTACCTACGAGCAGTACTTC. Its translation is CAISELWTGATYEQYF.

This chain uses TRBV5-1 with TRBJ2-7; D may be TRBD1 (5 bases). V lost 4 bases to trimming and J lost 5 bases, with 13 bases between them. Germline V lookup: CDR1 SGHRS, CDR2 YFSETQ. The CDR3 extends over 13 amino acids. CDR3 in DNA: TGCGCCAGCAGCCCACAGGCAGGGCACGAGCAGTACTTC. It codes for CASSPQAGHEQYF.

Many counts were recorded for this clonotype. The chain links TRBV10-3 to TRBJ2-7, with TRBD1 matching over 8 bases. CDR1 is ENHRY, CDR2 SYGVKD, per germline. CDR3 length: 15 amino acids. J lost 2 bases, V lost 3 bases, and 6 bases had no gene match. CDR3 nucleotides: TGTGCCATCAGTGATGGGACAGGACTAACCTACGAGCAGTACTTC. Translated: CAISDGTGLTYEQYF.

This clonotype was detected ten times or more. The chain carries TRBV10-3 and TRBJ1-1; D remains ambiguous. V shed 3 bases and J shed 6 bases, with 20 bases lying between them. Germline CDR1 reads ENHRY; CDR2 reads SYGVKD. This CDR3 has 16 residues. The CDR3 bases are TGTGCCATCAGTGACCCCGGCAGTGGTGTCTTCGCTGAAGCTTTCTTT. Residues: CAISDPGSGVFAEAFF.

CDR3 sequence (DNA): TGTGCCACCAGCAGACGACTAGCGGGGGACGGGGAGCTGTTTTTT. Its translation: CATSRRLAGDGELFF. V is TRBV15 and J is TRBJ2-2, with TRBD2 matching over 12 bases. Germline CDR1 reads LNHNV; CDR2 reads YYDKDF (reference sequence). Germline trimming cut 2 bases from V and 7 bases from J; bases unmatched to any gene: 2. The CDR3 sequence is 15 residues long.

This clonotype was seen repeatedly, ten times or more. This chain's CDR3 is CATSDSGLARYNEQFF. The DNA for the CDR3 is TGTGCCACCAGTGATTCCGGACTAGCTCGTTACAATGAGCAGTTCTTC. The genes are TRBV24-1 and TRBJ2-1; 8 nucleotides align to TRBD2. This CDR3 spans 16 amino acids. From germline, CDR1 is KGHDR and CDR2 SFDVKD. V lost 2 bases and J lost 4; bases outside the gene matches: 6.

This clonotype has a handful of counts. The J gene is TRBJ2-7, the V gene TRBV10-3; D possibly uses TRBD1 or TRBD2 (5 bases each). The germline V and J ends were trimmed by 7 bases and 3 bases, with 13 bases remaining between them. Germline V CDR1 and CDR2: ENHRY, SYGVKD. The CDR3 consists of 13 residues. This CDR3 reads CAIIRELDYEQYF. The CDR3 nucleotides are TGTGCCATCATCAGGGAGTTAGACTACGAGCAGTACTTC.

Here the CDR3 reads CAVSPPSRLAGGTLAKNIQYF. The DNA of the CDR3 is TGTGCCGTTTCCCCTCCTTCTCGACTAGCGGGAGGTACCTTAGCCAAAAACATTCAGTACTTC. The rearrangement links TRBV27 to TRBJ2-4; TRBD2 matches 13 bases. Germline assignment: CDR1 MNHEY and CDR2 SMNVEV (reference sequence). This CDR3 spans 21 amino acids. The V gene end was trimmed by 11 bases and the J gene end by 0 bases; junction bases not matched to a gene: 22.

The CDR3: CASSFQQNEQYF. The CDR3 DNA is TGTGCCAGCAGCTTTCAACAGAACGAGCAGTACTTC. This rearrangement joins TRBV12-1 to TRBJ2-7. TRBV12-1 represents a pseudogene. The CDR3 spans 12 residues.